These T cell receptor beta chains were read from a single sample in a study of CD8 T cells in ankylosing spondylitis. TCRdb fed the 5' RACE reads into MiXCR, producing one record per CDR3 protein. The sample consists of under 250,000 distinct CDR3 sequences, over 30% of them appearing once. Sequencing used blood, either unsorted or a sorted T cell fraction (not recorded which). The receptors stem from a male donor with ankylosing spondylitis or in good health (not recorded which). Both conserved end residues are part of each CDR3. A D gene is named only where the DNA matches it firmly. The size entry is marked missing in some rows and otherwise reads once, few, many or a size class.

j_call v_call clone_size d_call cdr3_nt cdr3_aa
TRBJ2-7 TRBV3-1 few NA TGTGCCAGCAGCCAAGATAGCAGCAGGGGCGAGCAGTACTTC CASSQDSSRGEQYF
TRBJ1-3 TRBV5-5 NA NA TGTGCCAGCAGCTCGATTCCTATGACGGTTTACTCTGGAAACACCATATATTTT CASSSIPMTVYSGNTIYF
TRBJ2-1 TRBV7-2 few TRBD2 TGTGCCAGCAGCGATCGGACTAGCGGGTCTAATGAGCAGTTCTTC CASSDRTSGSNEQFF
TRBJ1-5 TRBV10-3 NA NA TGTGCCTCCGCCCCCAGCAATCAGCCCCAGCATTTT CASAPSNQPQHF
TRBJ2-2 TRBV28 few TRBD1 TGTGCCAGCAGTTTACCCAGGGGGAACGCCGGGGAGCTGTTTTTT CASSLPRGNAGELFF
TRBJ2-7 TRBV6-5 NA TRBD1 TGTGCCAGCAGTTACTCGCCGGGACAGGGGGCGAGGGAGCAGTACTTC CASSYSPGQGAREQYF
TRBJ2-2 TRBV6-5 once NA TGTGCCAGCAGTTACTCTGTCCACGGGGAGCTGTTTTTT CASSYSVHGELFF
TRBJ1-2 TRBV10-3 NA NA TGTGCCATCGGGGCAGGGGATAACTATGGCTACACCTTC CAIGAGDNYGYTF
TRBJ1-5 TRBV20-1 few NA TGCAGTGCTAGGTACCAGGGAAGCAATCAGCCCCAGCATTTT CSARYQGSNQPQHF
TRBJ2-3 TRBV10-3 few NA TGTGCCATCAGTGGGCCCCCAGTGGGCAGTCCTACGCAGTATTTT CAISGPPVGSPTQYF
TRBJ2-2 TRBV20-1 NA TRBD1 TGCAGTGCGTCTGCTGGGACAGCAATTACCGGGGAGCTGTTTTTT CSASAGTAITGELFF
TRBJ2-2 TRBV9 NA NA TGTGCCAGCAGCCCCCTCAGGGGGGGGAGCACCGGGGAGCTGTTTTTT CASSPLRGGSTGELFF
TRBJ2-5 TRBV29-1 few NA TGCAGCGTGTACAGGGTTGAGGAGACCCAGTACTTC CSVYRVEETQYF
TRBJ2-2 TRBV12-3/TRBV12-4 NA NA TGTGCCAGCACCGCCAGGCGGGGAATCACATGGAACACCGGGGAGCTGTTTTTT CASTARRGITWNTGELFF
TRBJ1-3 TRBV7-6 NA NA TGTGCCAGCAGCTTAGGAGAGCTGGGATTTGGAAACACCATATATTTT CASSLGELGFGNTIYF
TRBJ2-1 TRBV12-3/TRBV12-4 few TRBD2 TGTGCCAGCAGTTTAAGGTCCAGGTTTGGGACTAGCGGGCAAGTCCACAATGAGCAGTTCTTC CASSLRSRFGTSGQVHNEQFF
TRBJ2-7 TRBV6-2/TRBV6-3 few TRBD1 TGTGCCAGCAGTCAACGGTCCCGGGACAGGGTTTCTGAGCAGTACTTC CASSQRSRDRVSEQYF
TRBJ2-3 TRBV18 NA TRBD2 TGTGCCAGCTCAACCGGCGGGGGGGCCACAGATACGCAGTATTTT CASSTGGGATDTQYF
TRBJ2-3 TRBV2 NA TRBD1 TGTGCCAGCGTGACAGGGAAGGGCGCAGATACGCAGTATTTT CASVTGKGADTQYF
TRBJ2-6 TRBV6-5 few TRBD1 TGTGCCAGCAGTTACCGCAAATACAGGGGGGCTGGGGCCAACGTCCTGACTTTC CASSYRKYRGAGANVLTF
TRBJ2-3 TRBV5-1 NA TRBD2 TGCGCCAGCAGCCCCGGCGGGACTAGCGGGGGAGGAGATACGCAGTATTTT CASSPGGTSGGGDTQYF
TRBJ2-4 TRBV12-3/TRBV12-4 once TRBD2 TGTGCCAGCAGTGGGACTAGCGGGGGGGCCAAAAACATTCAGTACTTC CASSGTSGGAKNIQYF
TRBJ2-1 TRBV27 few TRBD1 TGTGCCAGCAGCCATCTAGAGGGGGCCTGGGTTTATGAGCAGTTCTTC CASSHLEGAWVYEQFF
TRBJ1-1 TRBV5-1 NA NA TGCGCCAGCAGCGGCCTATGGGGCACTGAAGCTTTCTTT CASSGLWGTEAFF
TRBJ2-1 TRBV20-1 NA NA TGCAGTGCTTCAAATGGAGAGGTAGAGTTCTTC CSASNGEVEFF
TRBJ1-2 TRBV6-1 NA NA TGTGCCAGCAGAGCCCCGACCCAGGGATTTAACTATGGCTACACCTTC CASRAPTQGFNYGYTF
TRBJ2-5 TRBV9 NA NA TGTGCCAGCAGCGTAGGTCAAGAGACCCAGTACTTC CASSVGQETQYF
TRBJ2-7 TRBV5-1 few NA TGCGCCAGCAGCTTGGAAGACTACGAGCAGTACTTC CASSLEDYEQYF
TRBJ2-7 TRBV12-3/TRBV12-4 NA NA TGTGCCAGCAGTTTGTGGCAGGGGATGTACGAGCAGTACTTC CASSLWQGMYEQYF
TRBJ2-3 TRBV6-2/TRBV6-3 NA TRBD2 TGTGCCAGCAATCGACCTGGGACTAGCGGGGCCGCCCGTCCCAGCACAGATACGCAGTATTTT CASNRPGTSGAARPSTDTQYF
TRBJ2-2 TRBV29-1 few NA TGCAGCGTTGAATGGGGTAACACCGGGGAGCTGTTTTTT CSVEWGNTGELFF
TRBJ2-3 TRBV20-1 few TRBD2 TGCAGTGCCGGCCACAGCAGCGGGGCCACAGATACGCAGTATTTT CSAGHSSGATDTQYF
TRBJ2-4 TRBV20-1 NA NA TGCAGTGCTAGCCCCAGCGGCAAAAACATTCAGTACTTC CSASPSGKNIQYF
TRBJ1-1 TRBV29-1 few NA TGCAGCGTTGAATTCGGGGGGCTGGAGGTCACTGAAGCTTTCTTT CSVEFGGLEVTEAFF
TRBJ2-3 TRBV6-1 NA TRBD1 TGTGCCAGCAGCCCCGATGGGACAGCTTCCAATACGCAGTATTTT CASSPDGTASNTQYF
TRBJ1-2 TRBV5-5 NA NA TGTGCCAGCAGCAAGGGCGCACATGCGGACTATGGCTACACCTTC CASSKGAHADYGYTF
TRBJ1-4 TRBV6-5 NA NA TGTGCCAGCAGTTACTCAAGGGGCCTAAATGAAAAACTGTTTTTT CASSYSRGLNEKLFF
TRBJ2-5 TRBV18 few TRBD1 TGTGCCAGCTCACCCGGACAGGGATTAATACTATCGGAGACCCAGTACTTC CASSPGQGLILSETQYF
TRBJ2-7 TRBV4-1 NA NA TGCGCCAGCAGCCGTGGACTAACGAGCTCCTACGAGCAGTACTTC CASSRGLTSSYEQYF
TRBJ2-7 TRBV20-1 many TRBD1 TGCAGTGCCCCCGGGACAGGGTCAGGGTACGAGCAGTACTTC CSAPGTGSGYEQYF
TRBJ2-1 TRBV7-2 few TRBD2 TGTGCCAGCAGCCACTATAGCGGGGACGTCAATGAGCAGTTCTTC CASSHYSGDVNEQFF
TRBJ1-2 TRBV9 NA NA TGTGCCAGCAGCGTAGGTCGGGGAAACTATGGCTACACCTTC CASSVGRGNYGYTF